The 27 T cell receptor beta chains reported below all come from one sample, sequenced in a study of shared clonotypes between healthy human individuals. The assay was immunoSEQ multiplex PCR, and TCRdb's table has in-frame clones only and misses some. The data hold about 530,000 clones, with less than 96% observed a single time. Material for sequencing was naive CD4+ T cells sorted from blood. Subset described: CD45RA+ positively selected. Every receptor here comes from a woman in her twenties or thirties in good health.

V usage is TRBV10-3 and J usage is TRBJ2-3; 12 bases fit TRBD2. V lost 2 bases and J lost 9; bases outside the gene matches: 18. The CDR3 has 19 amino acids. Germline V gives CDR1 ENHRY, CDR2 SYGVKD. CDR3 nucleotide sequence: TGTGCCATCAGTGAGAAGCTAGCGGGAGGGGCGGGGGTTTTGGGGACGCAGTATTTT. This encodes CAISEKLAGGAGVLGTQYF.

This sequence joins TRBV5-8 and TRBJ1-5; no clear D. The length of the CDR3 is 15 residues. Germline V lookup: CDR1 SGHTS, CDR2 YDEGEE. Trimming removed 2 bases from V and 1 base from J, with 10 bases in between. Written as DNA, the CDR3 is TGTGCCAGCAGCTTTAGAGGGTCAAGCAATCAGCCCCAGCATTTT. Translated, it gives CASSFRGSSNQPQHF.

The chain couples TRBV29-1 to TRBJ2-1; 7 bases are a match to TRBD2. This CDR3 spans 15 amino acids. After removal of 1 base from V and 3 bases from J, the junction contained 6 bases not matched to a gene. Looked up from germline, CDR1 is SQVTM and CDR2 is ANQGSEA. Here the CDR3 DNA reads TGCAGCGTTGAAGGCAGCGGGAAGATCTACAATGAGCAGTTCTTC. As protein: CSVEGSGKIYNEQFF.

V usage is TRBV30 and J usage is TRBJ1-1; TRBD1 aligns across 9 bases. The CDR3 covers 13 residues. Germline CDR1 GTSNPN, CDR2 SVGIG (reference sequence). Trimming at V came to 7 bases and at J to 5 bases, leaving 8 bases not matched to a gene. As DNA, the CDR3 is TGTGCCTATAAACAGGGGGCTTTTACTGAAGCTTTCTTT. This codes for CAYKQGAFTEAFF.

The chain couples TRBV28 to TRBJ2-7, with 10 bases that match TRBD1. V lost 5 bases and J lost 2; bases outside the gene matches: 0. Germline V CDR1 and CDR2: MDHEN, SYDVKM. The CDR3 is made up of 13 amino acids. CDR3 amino acids: CASSDRGPYEQYF. The CDR3 DNA is TGTGCCAGCAGTGACAGGGGGCCCTACGAGCAGTACTTC.

The gene calls are TRBV14 and TRBJ2-1; 12 nucleotides align to TRBD2. The length of the CDR3 is 21 residues. The germline CDR1 and CDR2 sequences are SGHDN and FVKESK. V trimming: 2 bases; J trimming: 7 bases; junction bases outside the gene matches: 21. CDR3: CASSQRALAGGPMYMWNEQFF. DNA of the CDR3: TGTGCCAGCAGCCAAAGAGCGCTAGCGGGAGGGCCGATGTATATGTGGAATGAGCAGTTCTTC.

The V and J genes are TRBV5-6 and TRBJ2-1; the D is unclear. V dropped 0 bases and J dropped 9 bases, with 4 bases sitting between them. Germline assignment: CDR1 SGHDT and CDR2 YYEEEE. The length of the CDR3 is 11 residues. Here the CDR3 DNA reads TGTGCCAGCAGCTTGGCGGCTGAGCAGTTCTTC. This gives the protein CASSLAAEQFF. Full variable domain (missing parts from reference TRBV5-6 and TRBJ2-1): DAGVTQSPTHLIKTRGQQVTLRCSPKSGHDTVSWYQQALGQGPQFIFQYYEEEERQRGNFPDRFSGHQFPNYSSELNVNALLLGDSALYLCASSLAAEQFFGPGTRLTVL.

This chain uses TRBV4-2 with TRBJ2-7; 9 bases line up with TRBD2. Germline CDR1 and CDR2: LGHNA and YNFKEQ. CDR3 length: 14 amino acids. The V and J ends lost 3 bases and 1 base, in that order; junction bases with no gene match: 1. CDR3 protein: CASSQTSGSYEQYF. CDR3 nucleotides: TGTGCCAGCAGCCAGACTAGCGGTTCCTACGAGCAGTACTTC.

This chain joins TRBV7-8 and TRBJ2-5, with D perhaps matching TRBD2 (6 bases). V lost 3 bases and J 1 base, leaving 9 bases between the germline ends. Germline CDR1 SGHVS, CDR2 FQNEAQ. CDR3 length: 14 residues. CDR3 nucleotide sequence: TGTGCCAGCAGCTTGGGGAGGAGCCAAGAGACCCAGTACTTC. Its protein is CASSLGRSQETQYF.

This clone has only one observation. This rearrangement joins TRBV28 to TRBJ2-1; D is ambiguous. With 3 bases removed from V and 2 bases from J, the gap between germline ends came to 8 bases. CDR3 length: 14 residues. CDR1 and CDR2 from the germline V gene are MDHEN and SYDVKM. The CDR3 sequence: CASSFWQTYNEQFF. In DNA form, the CDR3 reads TGTGCCAGCAGTTTTTGGCAGACCTACAATGAGCAGTTCTTC.

This chain links TRBV5-4 with TRBJ2-7; TRBD2 matches at 8 bases. V gave up 6 bases and J gave up 2 bases; unmatched junction bases: 13. Germline-derived CDR1 and CDR2 are SGHNT and YYREEE (reference sequence). The CDR3 runs 16 residues. The CDR3 reads CASNPTSGGWAYEQYF. As DNA, the CDR3 is TGTGCCAGCAACCCCACTAGCGGAGGGTGGGCCTACGAGCAGTACTTC.

This chain uses TRBV28 with TRBJ1-3, with D perhaps matching TRBD1 (5 bases). This CDR3 is 13 amino acids long. Per germline, CDR1 MDHEN and CDR2 SYDVKM. V was pared by 7 bases and J by 4 bases, with 11 bases between. CDR3 sequence reads: CASTKGLGNTIYF. CDR3 DNA sequence: TGTGCCAGCACTAAGGGGCTAGGAAACACCATATATTTT.

The V gene is TRBV6-6, the J gene TRBJ2-1, with TRBD2 matching over 12 bases. Germline V lookup: CDR1 MNHNY, CDR2 SVGAGI (reference sequence). V lost 6 bases, J lost 0 bases, and 3 bases stayed unmatched. CDR3 size: 16 residues. DNA for the CDR3: TGTGCCAGCAGATCGACTAGCGGGAGCTCCTACAATGAGCAGTTCTTC. Its translation: CASRSTSGSSYNEQFF.

This clone was found a few times. This chain links TRBV7-3 with TRBJ2-1; D gene unclear. Per germline, CDR1 SGHTA and CDR2 FQGTGA. The CDR3 totals 12 residues. V shed 3 bases and J shed 8 bases, with 8 bases lying between them. CDR3 region: CASSFSGDEQFF. CDR3 coding DNA: TGTGCCAGCAGCTTCAGTGGCGATGAGCAGTTCTTC.

The V and J genes are TRBV28 and TRBJ2-2, with a tentative D call TRBD1 (6 bases). The CDR3 totals 18 residues. Germline V gene lookup returns CDR1 MDHEN and CDR2 SYDVKM. V shed 4 bases and J shed 7 bases, with 25 bases lying between them. In nucleotides, the CDR3 is TGTGCCAGCAGTTCAGGGGCCGGAACACAGGTATCGAGCGGGGAGCTGTTTTTT. Translated: CASSSGAGTQVSSGELFF.

The V gene is TRBV11-2, the J gene TRBJ2-2, with 8 bases lining up with TRBD1. The germline V gene has CDR1 SGHAT and CDR2 FQNNGV. V lost 5 bases to trimming and J lost 4 bases; unmatched junction nucleotides: 9. The CDR3 totals 16 residues. The CDR3 sequence: CASSVSLQGGTGELFF. The CDR3 DNA follows: TGTGCCAGCAGCGTCAGCTTACAGGGGGGCACCGGGGAGCTGTTTTTT.

The V gene is TRBV6-7, the J gene TRBJ2-5; 14 bases align to TRBD2. TRBV6-7 is an ORF, and what it does is uncertain. With V trimmed by 2 bases and J by 5 bases, 10 bases remained unmatched. The CDR3 loop spans 18 amino acids. CDR3 region: CASSYGTSGRVSDETQYF. The CDR3 DNA is TGTGCCAGCAGTTACGGGACTAGCGGGAGAGTGTCGGACGAGACCCAGTACTTC.

This clone has a single count. The chain joins TRBV28 to TRBJ2-7; 9 bases map to TRBD2. Germline assignment: CDR1 MDHEN and CDR2 SYDVKM. This CDR3 has 15 residues. After removal of 8 bases from V and 2 bases from J, the junction contained 10 bases not matched to a gene. This chain's CDR3 is CASVARTSAPYEQYF. The CDR3 DNA reads as TGTGCCAGCGTAGCTCGGACTAGCGCTCCCTACGAGCAGTACTTC.

The chain employs TRBV6-6 and TRBJ2-3; the match to TRBD2 covers 8 bases. V lost 6 bases, J lost 1 base, and 6 bases stayed unmatched. The CDR3 is 15 amino acids. From germline, CDR1 is MNHNY and CDR2 SVGAGI (reference sequence). The CDR3 DNA follows: TGTGCCAGCAGGGGGGGTAGCGGGGGCACAGATACGCAGTATTTT. Amino acid sequence: CASRGGSGGTDTQYF.

This chain joins TRBV10-3 and TRBJ1-5; a weak D match, TRBD1 (6 bases). From germline, CDR1 is ENHRY and CDR2 SYGVKD. V was cut by 2 bases and J by 1 base, with 9 bases left in between. This CDR3 comprises 15 residues. In nucleotides, the CDR3 is TGTGCCATCAGTGAGACTCAGGGGAGCAATCAGCCCCAGCATTTT. Encoded protein: CAISETQGSNQPQHF.

This chain links TRBV4-1 with TRBJ1-1; D not certain. V lost 1 base and J lost 1, with 7 bases in between. CDR1 and CDR2 from the germline V gene are MGHRA and YSYEKL. This CDR3 region has 14 residues. CDR3 residues: CASSQGQANTEAFF. CDR3 bases: TGCGCCAGCAGCCAAGGTCAGGCGAACACTGAAGCTTTCTTT.

This chain links TRBV14 with TRBJ2-5; D gene unclear. The end of the DNA is better explained by TRBJ2-7, so the J call may be wrong. The length of the CDR3 is 11 residues. Germline V lookup: CDR1 SGHDN, CDR2 FVKESK. CDR3 nucleotides: TGTGCCAGCAGCCAAGATCACGAGCAGTACTTC. Translated, it gives CASSQDHEQYF.

The rearrangement uses TRBV7-8 and TRBJ2-1; 7 nucleotides line up with TRBD2. V trimming: 5 bases; J trimming: 2 bases; junction bases outside the gene matches: 9. Germline CDR1 SGHVS, CDR2 FQNEAQ. The CDR3 runs 16 residues. The CDR3 protein is CASSLSGTKAYNEQFF. Here the CDR3 DNA reads TGTGCCAGCAGCCTATCGGGGACTAAAGCCTACAATGAGCAGTTCTTC.

This clone was observed a single time. The sample has other DNA sequences that encode this CDR3 too. The chain has TRBV18 and TRBJ1-1; D possibly corresponds to TRBD1 (5 bases). V was trimmed by 3 bases and J by 1 base, leaving 9 bases between them. This CDR3 is 14 amino acids long. The germline gives CDR1 KGHSH, CDR2 LQKENI. This CDR3 reads CASSPGRGNTEAFF. The CDR3 DNA follows: TGTGCCAGCTCACCCGGAAGGGGGAACACTGAAGCTTTCTTT.

V is TRBV25-1 and J is TRBJ1-4; the D gene is possibly TRBD1 (5 bases). This CDR3 spans 12 amino acids. The V and J ends lost 3 bases and 11 bases respectively, with 10 bases between them. The germline V gene encodes CDR1 MGHDK and CDR2 SYGVNS. The CDR3 is CASSDRAGKLFF. The CDR3 nucleotides read TGTGCCAGCAGTGACAGGGCCGGGAAACTGTTTTTT.

V gene TRBV2 combines with J gene TRBJ1-1, with D possibly matching TRBD1 (6 bases). Trimming shortened V by 5 bases and J by 4 bases, and 11 bases separated the two germline ends. The CDR3 runs 13 residues. CDR1 and CDR2 from the germline V gene are SNHLY and FYNNEI. The CDR3 sequence: CASSNTGSTEAFF. For the CDR3, the DNA is TGTGCCAGCAGTAACACAGGGTCCACTGAAGCTTTCTTT.

The CDR3 nucleotides are TGTGCCAGCAGCTTAGCGTCCAGAATTAACACCGGGGAGCTGTTTTTT. This codes for CASSLASRINTGELFF. This sequence joins TRBV11-3 and TRBJ2-2, with D hard to call. CDR1 SGHNT and CDR2 YENEEA come from the germline V gene. The length of the CDR3 is 16 residues. Trimming took 1 base from V and 2 from J, leaving 11 bases between them.